These 25 T cell receptor beta chains were sequenced from one sample in a study of beta chain features in type 1 diabetes. All of the isolated RNA was reverse transcribed, so expressed TCRB transcripts were sequenced. Sequencing used immunoSEQ multiplex PCR; TCRdb keeps in-frame clones, though not all of them. The sample carries a few hundred thousand clones, 11% to 15% recorded once. What was sequenced was central memory CD4+ T cells from blood. The receptors stem from a man aged 25 to 45 in good health.

This clone was counted only a few times. The rearrangement joins TRBV9 to TRBJ2-1, with 12 bases aligning to TRBD2. The CDR3 has 13 residues. Germline CDR1 SGDLS, CDR2 YYNGEE. J gave up 7 bases and V 7 bases, and 3 bases lay outside the gene matches. The CDR3: CASGGLAGNEQFF. The DNA for the CDR3 is TGTGCCAGCGGGGGACTAGCGGGTAATGAGCAGTTCTTC.

This sequence joins TRBV12-5 and TRBJ2-3; no firm D call. Trimming removed 5 bases from V and 7 bases from J, with 13 bases in between. CDR1 is LGHNT and CDR2 is FRNRAP in the germline V gene. The CDR3 spans 13 residues. The CDR3 loop reads CASGPAHGYTQYF. Written as DNA, the CDR3 is TGTGCTAGTGGTCCCGCTCATGGTTATACGCAGTATTTT.

The CDR3 DNA sequence: TGTGCCAGCAGCCCAGGGGTGGGCGAGCAGTACTTC. It yields the protein CASSPGVGEQYF. The rearrangement links TRBV7-9 to TRBJ2-7; maybe TRBD1 (6 bases). Between the trimmed V and J ends, which lost 5 bases and 6 bases, there was a span of 11 bases. Germline lookup yields CDR1 SEHNR and CDR2 FQNEAQ (reference sequence). This CDR3 contains 12 residues. Using reference TRBV7-9 and TRBJ2-7 for the parts outside the CDR3, the full variable domain is DTGVSQNPRHKITKRGQNVTFRCDPISEHNRLYWYRQTLGQGPEFLTYFQNEAQLEKSRLLSDRFSAERPKGSFSTLEIQRTEQGDSAMYLCASSPGVGEQYFGPGTRLTVT.

This clone was picked up a small number of times. At the DNA level, this CDR3 is encoded by other sequences in the same sample as well. V and J are TRBV7-2 and TRBJ2-2; D uncertain. The germline gives CDR1 SGHTA, CDR2 FQGNSA. The CDR3 consists of 16 residues. V was pared by 5 bases and J by 1 base, with 14 bases between. CDR3 nucleotides: TGTGCCAGCAGCCTGGTAGGACGACTGAACACCGGGGAGCTGTTTTTT. It encodes CASSLVGRLNTGELFF.

This clone was detected only a few times. The chain combines TRBV28 with TRBJ1-2, with D uncertain. Germline assignment: CDR1 MDHEN and CDR2 SYDVKM. V lost 6 bases and J 5 bases, leaving 22 bases between the germline ends. The CDR3 runs to 16 residues. The CDR3 nucleotides read TGTGCCAGCAGCCTTCCCGATGTTGTAAGTTGGTATGGCTACACCTTC. It codes for CASSLPDVVSWYGYTF.

Only a few counts were recorded for this clone. This chain uses TRBV5-8 with TRBJ2-5; 11 bases map to TRBD1. With V trimmed by 3 bases and J by 3 bases, 4 bases remained unmatched. The CDR3 loop spans 15 amino acids. Germline CDR1 SGHTS, CDR2 YDEGEE. The chain's CDR3 is CASSSRTGGEETQYF. The CDR3, as DNA: TGTGCCAGCAGCTCGCGGACAGGGGGCGAAGAGACCCAGTACTTC.

This clone was seen a handful of times. The chain joins TRBV2 to TRBJ2-5; D not certain. Trimming removed 6 bases at V and 3 bases at J, with 5 bases between. This CDR3 has 11 residues. Germline V gene data show CDR1 as SNHLY and CDR2 as FYNNEI. The CDR3 DNA follows: TGTGCCAGCAGCGGCAAAGAGACCCAGTACTTC. Amino acids: CASSGKETQYF.

This clone was detected ten times or more. The V call is TRBV29-1, the J call TRBJ1-1; D is unresolved. The CDR3 loop spans 11 amino acids. Germline V lookup: CDR1 SQVTM, CDR2 ANQGSEA. V lost 7 bases to trimming and J lost 0 bases, with 6 bases between them. The CDR3 spells CSDGMNTEAFF. As DNA, the CDR3 is TGCAGCGATGGAATGAACACTGAAGCTTTCTTT.

In this sample, this clone turned up a few times. The V gene is TRBV18, the J gene TRBJ1-6; D gene unclear. Per germline, CDR1 KGHSH and CDR2 LQKENI. The CDR3 loop spans 16 amino acids. The V end lost 3 bases, the J end lost 7 bases, and 16 bases lay between the germline ends. This chain's CDR3 is CASSPTLGRLNSPLHF. The CDR3, as DNA: TGTGCCAGCTCACCTACTTTGGGCCGCCTGAATTCACCCCTCCACTTT.

The V call is TRBV7-9, the J call TRBJ1-2; D possibly corresponds to TRBD1 (6 bases). V lost 1 base, J lost 4 bases, and 13 bases lay in between. Per germline, CDR1 SEHNR and CDR2 FQNEAQ (reference sequence). This CDR3 has 15 residues. The CDR3 DNA reads TGTGCCAGCAGCTTAGTACAGGGATCCATCTATGGCTACACCTTC. Translating it yields CASSLVQGSIYGYTF.

This clone was counted only a few times. The CDR3 sequence: CASSLDTTYNEQFF. The CDR3 nucleotides read TGTGCCAGCAGCCTCGACACCACATACAATGAGCAGTTCTTC. The chain links TRBV7-9 to TRBJ2-1; D remains ambiguous. V shed 5 bases and J shed 4 bases, with 12 bases lying between them. The CDR3 covers 14 residues. CDR1 and CDR2 (germline): SEHNR, FQNEAQ (reference sequence).

This clone has only a few counts. For the CDR3, the DNA is TGTGCCAGCAGCTTAGCGCGACTAGCATCATTGGAGACCCAGTACTTC. Translated: CASSLARLASLETQYF. V gene TRBV11-1 combines with J gene TRBJ2-5; 7 positions agree with TRBD2. CDR1 and CDR2 from the germline V gene are SGHAT and FQDESV (reference sequence). V trimming: 0 bases; J trimming: 5 bases; junction bases outside the gene matches: 9. The CDR3 is made up of 16 amino acids.

This clone was seen a handful of times. This sequence joins TRBV5-4 and TRBJ2-3; 7 bases align to TRBD2. After removal of 6 bases from V and 0 bases from J, the junction contained 10 bases not matched to a gene. Per germline, CDR1 SGHNT and CDR2 YYREEE (reference sequence). The CDR3 is 16 residues long. CDR3 DNA: TGTGCCAGCACCCGATGGCGGGAGAGGAGCACAGATACGCAGTATTTT. This translates into CASTRWRERSTDTQYF.

The rearrangement joins TRBV11-3 to TRBJ1-4; no reliable D call. Per the germline V gene, CDR1 is SGHNT and CDR2 is YENEEA. Trimming took 8 bases from V and 7 from J, leaving 11 bases between them. The CDR3 sequence is 12 residues long. The DNA of the CDR3 is TGTGCCAGCTTAGAGTTTGGTGAAAAACTGTTTTTT. Translation gives CASLEFGEKLFF.

This clone came up a few times. Other DNA sequences in this sample translate to the same CDR3. The CDR3 spells CASSPQGNYGYTF. In nucleotides, the CDR3 is TGTGCCAGCAGTCCACAGGGGAACTATGGCTACACCTTC. The chain employs TRBV11-2 and TRBJ1-2, with 7 bases identical to TRBD1. CDR1 SGHAT and CDR2 FQNNGV come from the germline V gene. V lost 6 bases to trimming and J lost 2 bases; unmatched junction nucleotides: 3. The CDR3 is 13 residues long.

The table lists this clone with a few counts. The chain carries TRBV7-9 and TRBJ2-5; unclear D gene. Germline CDR1 SEHNR, CDR2 FQNEAQ (reference sequence). The CDR3 length is 12 residues. Trimming left V 5 bases short and J 5 bases short, with 9 bases between. The CDR3 reads CASSPLMETQYF. In DNA, the CDR3 is TGTGCCAGCAGCCCGCTAATGGAGACCCAGTACTTC.

The V call is TRBV15, the J call TRBJ1-5; D gene uncertain. Germline-derived CDR1 and CDR2 are LNHNV and YYDKDF (reference sequence). Trimming stripped 0 bases from V and 4 bases from J, with 10 bases between. The CDR3 runs to 15 residues. The CDR3 region has the DNA TGTGCCACCAGCAGAGATCATAGGGTTAATCAGCCCCAGCATTTT. It is translated as CATSRDHRVNQPQHF.

This clone was seen only a few times. The sample carries other DNA sequences with the same CDR3. This chain links TRBV20-1 with TRBJ2-5, with D unresolved. Germline-derived CDR1 and CDR2 are DFQATT and SNEGSKA (reference sequence). The CDR3 length is 11 residues. The V gene lost 3 bases and the J gene lost 1 base, with 3 bases spanning the gap. CDR3 loop: CSASGQETQYF. In DNA, the CDR3 is TGCAGTGCTAGCGGCCAAGAGACCCAGTACTTC.

This clone was counted between two and nine times. The V and J genes are TRBV25-1 and TRBJ2-7, with 8 bases lining up with TRBD1. There are 14 residues in the CDR3. Germline V lookup: CDR1 MGHDK, CDR2 SYGVNS. V lost 8 bases to trimming and J lost 2 bases; unmatched junction nucleotides: 8. The chain's CDR3 is CASGRLDRAYEQYF. Here the CDR3 DNA reads TGTGCCAGCGGTCGGTTGGACAGGGCCTACGAGCAGTACTTC.

The chain recombines TRBV7-8 with TRBJ2-5, with TRBD1 identical over 7 bases. CDR3 length: 14 residues. In germline, CDR1 is SGHVS, CDR2 FQNEAQ. V shed 2 bases and J 3 bases; nucleotides not matched to a gene: 3. Here the CDR3 DNA reads TGTGCCAGCAGCTTATCAGGGGGTAAAGAGACCCAGTACTTC. Residues: CASSLSGGKETQYF.

There are a few counts of this clone. The gene calls are TRBV7-2 and TRBJ2-5, with 11 positions matching TRBD2. Germline V CDR1 and CDR2: SGHTA, FQGNSA. CDR3 size: 16 residues. V shed 5 bases, J shed 3 bases, and the junction held 8 bases outside the gene matches. The CDR3 DNA reads as TGTGCCAGCAGCCCACCACGACTAGCGGGGAAAGAGACCCAGTACTTC. Protein: CASSPPRLAGKETQYF.

This chain links TRBV6-6 with TRBJ1-2; D is undetermined. Germline V gene data show CDR1 as MNHNY and CDR2 as SVGAGI (reference sequence). Trimming left V 6 bases short and J 5 bases short, with 7 bases between. The CDR3 is made up of 11 amino acids. The DNA of the CDR3 is TGTGCCAGCAGCAGAGAGTATGGCTACACCTTC. Amino acids: CASSREYGYTF.

This clone was observed a handful of times. In nucleotides, the CDR3 is TGTGCCAGCAGCGTAGGTCCCACAGATACGCAGTATTTT. This codes for CASSVGPTDTQYF. The chain carries TRBV9 and TRBJ2-3; D is uncertain. The CDR3 is made up of 13 amino acids. From germline, CDR1 is SGDLS and CDR2 YYNGEE. Trimming cost V 0 bases and J 2 bases, with 4 bases left between them. Using reference TRBV9 and TRBJ2-3 for the parts outside the CDR3, the full variable domain is DSGVTQTPKHLITATGQRVTLRCSPRSGDLSVYWYQQSLDQGLQFLIQYYNGEERAKGNILERFSAQQFPDLHSELNLSSLELGDSALYFCASSVGPTDTQYFGPGTRLTVL.

This clone was seen only a few times. The chain joins TRBV6-6 to TRBJ1-6; no definite D call. Germline V CDR1 and CDR2: MNHNY, SVGAGI (reference sequence). The CDR3 sequence is 13 residues long. V lost 5 bases, J lost 10 bases, and 12 bases lay in between. CDR3 DNA: TGTGCCAGCAGTCCAACGTTTGAGTCACCCCTCCACTTT. Its protein product is CASSPTFESPLHF.

This rearrangement joins TRBV30 to TRBJ2-7, with D possibly TRBD2 on 5 matching bases. The germline V and J ends were trimmed by 0 bases and 1 base, with 10 bases remaining between them. Germline V gives CDR1 GTSNPN, CDR2 SVGIG (reference sequence). The CDR3 consists of 14 residues. The CDR3: CAWSVAPGSYEQYV. CDR3 coding DNA: TGTGCCTGGAGTGTGGCACCGGGGTCCTACGAGCAGTACGTC.